The T cell receptor beta chain under discussion was sequenced for a study of blood T cell repertoires in COVID-19. Germline values: CDR1 SGHAT, CDR2 FQNNGV. Trimming removed 6 bases from V and 0 bases from J, with 11 bases in between. This CDR3 comprises 15 residues. Original methodology: Estimation of nucleated cell counts was performed using reference gene primer amplification. Repertoires were generated with immunoSEQ multiplex PCR, while TCRdb's copy carries only in-frame clones and drops some. That table is the source of V, J and clone size, and D and trimming were worked out from the DNA. The repertoire consists of approximately 320,000 clones, with roughly nine tenths occurring once and the leading ten covering approximately 12%. This clone occurred once.

J is TRBJ2-2 and V is TRBV11-2, with a possible D match to TRBD2 (6 bases). The sequence came from a woman aged 30 to 39 with COVID-19, enrolled during active disease. The sequencing input was peripheral blood. CDR3 nucleotides: TGTGCCAGCAGAATGGGGGGACCGAACACCGGGGAGCTGTTTTTT. As protein: CASRMGGPNTGELFF. Based on the CDR3 plus reference TRBV11-2 and TRBJ2-2, the full variable domain is EAGVAQSPRYKIIEKRQSVAFWCNPISGHATLYWYQQILGQGPKLLIQFQNNGVVDDSQLPKDRFSAERLKGVDSTLKIQPAKLEDSAVYLCASRMGGPNTGELFFGEGSRLTVL.